Listed below are T cell receptor beta chains from one sample, sequenced in a study of blood T cell repertoires in COVID-19. Generated by immunoSEQ multiplex PCR, the TCRdb table keeps only in-frame clones and is missing some. In the table there are about 480,000 clones, 89% of which are singletons. Material for sequencing was peripheral blood. Source of these receptors: a man in his late teens or twenties with COVID-19, enrolled during active disease. Both conserved end residues are part of each CDR3. The D gene is left open where the match is weak. Size is stated for part of the rows, as once, few or many counts, or as a class when the clone is expanded.

j_call: TRBJ1-2
d_call: TRBD1
cdr3_length: 16
v_call: TRBV6-6
clone_size: NA
cdr3_aa: CASSYRTGGFSYGYTF
cdr3_nt: TGTGCCAGCAGTTATAGGACAGGGGGTTTTAGCTATGGCTACACCTTC

j_call: TRBJ2-1
d_call: TRBD1
cdr3_length: 16
v_call: TRBV2
clone_size: NA
cdr3_aa: CASRPILGTGYNEQFF
cdr3_nt: TGTGCCAGCAGACCTATACTCGGGACAGGATACAATGAGCAGTTCTTC

j_call: TRBJ2-2
d_call: TRBD2
cdr3_length: 14
v_call: TRBV29-1
clone_size: NA
cdr3_aa: CSVDSERGTGELFF
cdr3_nt: TGCAGCGTAGACAGTGAGCGGGGCACCGGGGAGCTGTTTTTT

j_call: TRBJ1-2
d_call: NA
cdr3_length: 13
v_call: TRBV9
clone_size: NA
cdr3_aa: CASSAASGYGYTF
cdr3_nt: TGTGCCAGCAGCGCAGCGAGCGGCTATGGCTACACCTTC

j_call: TRBJ2-3
d_call: TRBD2
cdr3_length: 16
v_call: TRBV5-1
clone_size: NA
cdr3_aa: CASSLGTSGSSDTQYF
cdr3_nt: TGCGCCAGCAGCTTGGGGACTAGCGGGAGCTCAGATACGCAGTATTTT

j_call: TRBJ1-1
d_call: NA
cdr3_length: 10
v_call: TRBV20-1
clone_size: NA
cdr3_aa: CSALNTEAFF
cdr3_nt: TGCAGTGCTCTAAACACTGAAGCTTTCTTT

j_call: TRBJ2-7
d_call: NA
cdr3_length: 14
v_call: TRBV19
clone_size: few
cdr3_aa: CASSPTGGPYEQYF
cdr3_nt: TGTGCCAGTAGTCCCACGGGGGGCCCATACGAGCAGTACTTC

j_call: TRBJ1-5
d_call: NA
cdr3_length: 14
v_call: TRBV19
clone_size: NA
cdr3_aa: CASSATPAGQPQHF
cdr3_nt: TGTGCCAGTAGTGCTACCCCAGCGGGTCAGCCCCAGCATTTT

j_call: TRBJ2-7
d_call: TRBD1
cdr3_length: 15
v_call: TRBV6-5
clone_size: NA
cdr3_aa: CASSSLLGGTYEQYF
cdr3_nt: TGTGCCAGCAGTTCCCTCTTAGGGGGCACCTACGAGCAGTACTTC

j_call: TRBJ2-1
d_call: TRBD2
cdr3_length: 16
v_call: TRBV6-6
clone_size: NA
cdr3_aa: CASSPELAGVGNEQFF
cdr3_nt: TGTGCCAGCAGTCCCGAGCTAGCGGGAGTCGGCAATGAGCAGTTCTTC

j_call: TRBJ2-7
d_call: NA
cdr3_length: 15
v_call: TRBV18
clone_size: NA
cdr3_aa: CASSPSRGPNYEQYF
cdr3_nt: TGTGCCAGCTCACCCTCCAGGGGACCAAACTACGAGCAGTACTTC

j_call: TRBJ2-2
d_call: TRBD2
cdr3_length: 16
v_call: TRBV29-1
clone_size: NA
cdr3_aa: CSVYLAGGMDTGELFF
cdr3_nt: TGCAGCGTTTATCTAGCGGGGGGTATGGACACCGGGGAGCTGTTTTTT

j_call: TRBJ1-2
d_call: TRBD1
cdr3_length: 15
v_call: TRBV6-5
clone_size: NA
cdr3_aa: CASSLLRDSVGGYTF
cdr3_nt: TGTGCCAGCAGTCTACTCCGGGACAGCGTAGGGGGCTACACCTTC

j_call: TRBJ1-2
d_call: NA
cdr3_length: 12
v_call: TRBV24-1
clone_size: NA
cdr3_aa: CATSEGAYGYTF
cdr3_nt: TGTGCCACCAGTGAAGGGGCCTATGGCTACACCTTC

j_call: TRBJ2-7
d_call: TRBD1
cdr3_length: 16
v_call: TRBV9
clone_size: NA
cdr3_aa: CASSVGAGTGTYEQYF
cdr3_nt: TGTGCCAGCAGCGTAGGGGCCGGGACAGGGACCTACGAGCAGTACTTC

j_call: TRBJ2-3
d_call: TRBD2
cdr3_length: 16
v_call: TRBV11-3
clone_size: NA
cdr3_aa: CASSSRTSGSADTQYF
cdr3_nt: TGTGCCAGCAGCTCCCGGACTAGCGGGAGTGCAGATACGCAGTATTTT

j_call: TRBJ2-5
d_call: NA
cdr3_length: 15
v_call: TRBV11-2
clone_size: once
cdr3_aa: CASSLEGRLVETQYF
cdr3_nt: TGTGCCAGCAGCTTAGAAGGTCGGCTAGTTGAGACCCAGTACTTC

j_call: TRBJ2-1
d_call: TRBD2
cdr3_length: 16
v_call: TRBV5-5
clone_size: NA
cdr3_aa: CASRTPGLGSYNEQFF
cdr3_nt: TGTGCCAGCAGGACCCCGGGACTAGGCTCCTACAATGAGCAGTTCTTC

j_call: TRBJ1-2
d_call: TRBD1
cdr3_length: 15
v_call: TRBV15
clone_size: NA
cdr3_aa: CATRRGTGATYGYTF
cdr3_nt: TGTGCCACCAGACGGGGGACAGGGGCGACCTATGGCTACACCTTC

j_call: TRBJ2-7
d_call: TRBD1
cdr3_length: 14
v_call: TRBV4-1
clone_size: NA
cdr3_aa: CASSLGQGAREQYF
cdr3_nt: TGCGCCAGCAGCCTAGGACAGGGGGCTCGAGAGCAGTACTTC

j_call: TRBJ2-5
d_call: TRBD2
cdr3_length: 15
v_call: TRBV11-2
clone_size: NA
cdr3_aa: CASSFARGGRETQYF
cdr3_nt: TGTGCCAGCAGCTTCGCGCGGGGGGGCCGAGAGACCCAGTACTTC

j_call: TRBJ2-3
d_call: TRBD1
cdr3_length: 15
v_call: TRBV4-1
clone_size: NA
cdr3_aa: CASSLQGARTDTQYF
cdr3_nt: TGCGCCAGCAGTCTTCAGGGGGCTCGGACAGATACGCAGTATTTT

j_call: TRBJ2-1
d_call: NA
cdr3_length: 13
v_call: TRBV6-5
clone_size: NA
cdr3_aa: CASLGLVDNEQFF
cdr3_nt: TGTGCCAGCTTGGGGCTAGTCGACAATGAGCAGTTCTTC

j_call: TRBJ2-2
d_call: TRBD2
cdr3_length: 16
v_call: TRBV7-9
clone_size: NA
cdr3_aa: CASSLAGGPNSGELFF
cdr3_nt: TGTGCCAGCAGCCTAGCGGGAGGGCCTAATTCCGGGGAGCTGTTTTTT

j_call: TRBJ1-5
d_call: TRBD1
cdr3_length: 15
v_call: TRBV19
clone_size: NA
cdr3_aa: CASSAIYTGDQPQHF
cdr3_nt: TGTGCCAGTAGTGCAATCTATACAGGGGATCAGCCCCAGCATTTT

j_call: TRBJ2-7
d_call: NA
cdr3_length: 16
v_call: TRBV2
clone_size: NA
cdr3_aa: CASVGRGHQSSYEQYF
cdr3_nt: TGTGCCAGCGTGGGTCGGGGACACCAAAGCTCCTACGAGCAGTACTTC

j_call: TRBJ2-7
d_call: TRBD1
cdr3_length: 12
v_call: TRBV18
clone_size: NA
cdr3_aa: CASVDRAYEQYF
cdr3_nt: TGTGCCAGCGTAGACAGGGCCTACGAGCAGTACTTC

j_call: TRBJ1-6
d_call: TRBD1
cdr3_length: 15
v_call: TRBV2
clone_size: NA
cdr3_aa: CASRGTGGSNSPLHF
cdr3_nt: TGTGCCAGCAGAGGAACAGGGGGATCGAATTCACCCCTCCACTTT

j_call: TRBJ2-3
d_call: TRBD2
cdr3_length: 16
v_call: TRBV5-6
clone_size: NA
cdr3_aa: CASSRWEGRGADTQYF
cdr3_nt: TGTGCCAGCAGCCGCTGGGAGGGTAGAGGTGCAGATACGCAGTATTTT

j_call: TRBJ2-2
d_call: TRBD1
cdr3_length: 16
v_call: TRBV18
clone_size: NA
cdr3_aa: CASSHATGVDTGELFF
cdr3_nt: TGTGCCAGCTCCCACGCCACAGGGGTAGACACCGGGGAGCTGTTTTTT

j_call: TRBJ1-6
d_call: NA
cdr3_length: 17
v_call: TRBV5-4
clone_size: NA
cdr3_aa: CASSDGRTAVGNSPLHF
cdr3_nt: TGTGCCAGCAGCGACGGTAGGACAGCGGTGGGCAATTCACCCCTCCACTTT

j_call: TRBJ2-7
d_call: NA
cdr3_length: 15
v_call: TRBV19
clone_size: NA
cdr3_aa: CASSIDIASLREQYF
cdr3_nt: TGTGCCAGTAGTATAGATATCGCTAGCTTGAGGGAGCAGTACTTC

j_call: TRBJ2-5
d_call: NA
cdr3_length: 15
v_call: TRBV7-9
clone_size: NA
cdr3_aa: CASSATPQPRETQYF
cdr3_nt: TGTGCCAGCAGCGCGACCCCCCAGCCGAGGGAGACCCAGTACTTC

j_call: TRBJ1-1
d_call: NA
cdr3_length: 14
v_call: TRBV13
clone_size: NA
cdr3_aa: CASSLGDSTGKASF
cdr3_nt: TGTGCCAGCAGCTTAGGGGACAGTACAGGGAAGGCCTCGTTT

j_call: TRBJ2-3
d_call: NA
cdr3_length: 16
v_call: TRBV11-3
clone_size: NA
cdr3_aa: CASSPQGSGNTDTQYF
cdr3_nt: TGTGCCAGCAGCCCCCAAGGTAGCGGAAACACAGATACGCAGTATTTT

j_call: TRBJ2-1
d_call: TRBD1
cdr3_length: 16
v_call: TRBV7-2
clone_size: NA
cdr3_aa: CASSIQRDRRNNEQFF
cdr3_nt: TGTGCCAGCAGCATACAACGGGACAGGCGAAACAATGAGCAGTTCTTC

j_call: TRBJ2-3
d_call: NA
cdr3_length: 13
v_call: TRBV24-1
clone_size: NA
cdr3_aa: CATSPQDTDTQYF
cdr3_nt: TGTGCCACCAGTCCACAAGACACAGATACGCAGTATTTT

j_call: TRBJ1-5
d_call: TRBD1
cdr3_length: 15
v_call: TRBV27
clone_size: NA
cdr3_aa: CASSPSTGGNQPQHF
cdr3_nt: TGTGCCAGCAGTCCCTCGACAGGGGGCAATCAGCCCCAGCATTTT

j_call: TRBJ1-1
d_call: TRBD1
cdr3_length: 14
v_call: TRBV5-4
clone_size: NA
cdr3_aa: CASRSPGQRREAFF
cdr3_nt: TGTGCCAGCAGATCTCCGGGACAGCGACGGGAAGCTTTCTTT

j_call: TRBJ2-2
d_call: NA
cdr3_length: 15
v_call: TRBV7-9
clone_size: NA
cdr3_aa: CASSFRDFSTGELFF
cdr3_nt: TGTGCCAGCAGCTTCCGGGACTTCAGCACCGGGGAGCTGTTTTTT

j_call: TRBJ1-1
d_call: TRBD1
cdr3_length: 14
v_call: TRBV27
clone_size: NA
cdr3_aa: CASSAHRGNTEAFF
cdr3_nt: TGTGCCAGCAGTGCCCACAGGGGGAACACTGAAGCTTTCTTT

j_call: TRBJ2-3
d_call: TRBD2
cdr3_length: 16
v_call: TRBV5-1
clone_size: NA
cdr3_aa: CASSLDPGGPADTQYF
cdr3_nt: TGCGCCAGCAGCTTGGACCCGGGAGGGCCGGCAGATACGCAGTATTTT

j_call: TRBJ1-1
d_call: NA
cdr3_length: 14
v_call: TRBV5-1
clone_size: once
cdr3_aa: CASRRTQGAAEAFF
cdr3_nt: TGCGCCAGCAGACGGACACAGGGTGCGGCTGAAGCTTTCTTT

j_call: TRBJ1-5
d_call: NA
cdr3_length: 14
v_call: TRBV24-1
clone_size: once
cdr3_aa: CATSAGEGNQPQHF
cdr3_nt: TGTGCCACCAGTGCAGGGGAGGGGAATCAGCCCCAGCATTTT

j_call: TRBJ1-4
d_call: TRBD1
cdr3_length: 16
v_call: TRBV19
clone_size: NA
cdr3_aa: CASSIRGGGPNEKLFF
cdr3_nt: TGTGCCAGTAGTATAAGAGGAGGGGGCCCTAATGAAAAACTGTTTTTT

j_call: TRBJ2-5
d_call: NA
cdr3_length: 15
v_call: TRBV5-1
clone_size: NA
cdr3_aa: CASSLEATQRETQYF
cdr3_nt: TGCGCCAGCAGCTTGGAGGCAACCCAGCGGGAGACCCAGTACTTC

j_call: TRBJ2-3
d_call: TRBD2
cdr3_length: 16
v_call: TRBV11-2
clone_size: NA
cdr3_aa: CASSQGLAGPTDTQYF
cdr3_nt: TGTGCCAGCAGCCAGGGGCTAGCGGGACCCACAGATACGCAGTATTTT

j_call: TRBJ2-2
d_call: NA
cdr3_length: 17
v_call: TRBV3-1/TRBV3-2
clone_size: NA
cdr3_aa: CASSQEGRYGATGELFF
cdr3_nt: TGTGCCAGCAGCCAAGAAGGTAGATATGGGGCGACCGGGGAGCTGTTTTTT

j_call: TRBJ2-2
d_call: NA
cdr3_length: 13
v_call: TRBV2
clone_size: few
cdr3_aa: CASSGRNTGELFF
cdr3_nt: TGTGCCAGCAGTGGTAGAAACACCGGGGAGCTGTTTTTT

j_call: TRBJ2-1
d_call: TRBD2
cdr3_length: 14
v_call: TRBV11-2
clone_size: NA
cdr3_aa: CASALAGAGDEQFF
cdr3_nt: TGTGCCAGTGCGCTAGCGGGAGCTGGTGATGAGCAGTTCTTC

j_call: TRBJ1-1
d_call: NA
cdr3_length: 13
v_call: TRBV27
clone_size: once
cdr3_aa: CASSWTENTEAFF
cdr3_nt: TGTGCCAGCAGTTGGACAGAGAACACTGAAGCTTTCTTT

j_call: TRBJ2-7
d_call: NA
cdr3_length: 14
v_call: TRBV30
clone_size: NA
cdr3_aa: CAWSVGTDPYEQYF
cdr3_nt: TGTGCCTGGAGTGTGGGGACTGACCCCTACGAGCAGTACTTC

j_call: TRBJ1-2
d_call: NA
cdr3_length: 14
v_call: TRBV5-4
clone_size: NA
cdr3_aa: CASSVGIDGELDTF
cdr3_nt: TGTGCCAGCAGCGTTGGCATAGACGGGGAGTTGGACACCTTC

j_call: TRBJ1-6
d_call: NA
cdr3_length: 15
v_call: TRBV2
clone_size: NA
cdr3_aa: CASSDRSSYNSPLHF
cdr3_nt: TGTGCCAGCAGTGACCGTAGCTCCTATAATTCACCCCTCCACTTT